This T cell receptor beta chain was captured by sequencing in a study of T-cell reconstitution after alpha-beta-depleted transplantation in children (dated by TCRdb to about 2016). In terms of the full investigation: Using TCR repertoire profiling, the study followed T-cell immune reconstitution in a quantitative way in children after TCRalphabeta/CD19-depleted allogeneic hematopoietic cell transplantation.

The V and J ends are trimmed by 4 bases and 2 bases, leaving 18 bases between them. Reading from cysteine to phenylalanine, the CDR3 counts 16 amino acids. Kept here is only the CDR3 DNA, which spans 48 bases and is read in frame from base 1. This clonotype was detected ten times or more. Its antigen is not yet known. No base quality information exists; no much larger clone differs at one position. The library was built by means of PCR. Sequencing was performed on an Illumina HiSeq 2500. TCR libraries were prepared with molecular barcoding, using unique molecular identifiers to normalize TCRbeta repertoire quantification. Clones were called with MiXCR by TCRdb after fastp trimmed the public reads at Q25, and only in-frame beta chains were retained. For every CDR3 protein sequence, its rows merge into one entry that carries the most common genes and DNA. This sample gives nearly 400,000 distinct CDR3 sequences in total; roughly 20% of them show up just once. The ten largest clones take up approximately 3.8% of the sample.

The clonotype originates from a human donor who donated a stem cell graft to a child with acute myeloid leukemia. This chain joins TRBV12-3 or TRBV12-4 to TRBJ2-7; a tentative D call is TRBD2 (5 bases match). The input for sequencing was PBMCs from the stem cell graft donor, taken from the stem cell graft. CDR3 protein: CASSSPNGQRAYEQYF. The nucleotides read TGTGCCAGCAGTTCCCCCAATGGTCAGAGGGCCTACGAGCAGTACTTC.